The clone carrying this TCR beta chain turned up a few times. This sample stems from a study of blood T cell repertoires in COVID-19. Looked up from germline, CDR1 is SEHNR and CDR2 is FQNEAQ (reference sequence). The CDR3 totals 13 residues. The V end lost 4 bases, the J end lost 5 bases, and 11 bases lay between the germline ends. TCRdb's copy holds only in-frame clones and misses some; the assay was immunoSEQ multiplex PCR. The data contain under 80,000 clones, around 85% of them singletons. This chain uses TRBV7-9 with TRBJ1-2, with D uncertain. The sequenced sample was peripheral blood. The clonotype comes from a human donor in a cohort sampled during active COVID-19. CDR3 residues: CASSSQAGYGYTF. The CDR3 DNA is TGTGCCAGCAGCTCGCAAGCGGGGTATGGCTACACCTTC.